This T cell receptor (beta chain) was sequenced for a study of response to subunit inactivated influenza vaccine. The study, taken as a whole, reports: Authors suggested each seasonal flu vaccination may recruit only limited numbers of new T cells.

V lost 2 bases, J lost 2 bases, and 10 bases lay in between. CDR1 MNHEY and CDR2 SVGAGI come from the germline V gene. This CDR3 region has 16 residues. A word on this clonotype: Its antigen is unidentified.

TCRdb independently ran MiXCR on the RT-PCR reads; one entry per CDR3 protein. Of about 800,000 distinct CDR3 sequences in the sample, roughly 20% are singletons; the top ten hold approximately 10%. The chain uses TRBV6-5 and TRBJ2-6, with D uncertain. The origin of this receptor is a middle-aged man who received an inactivated influenza vaccine. The sample consisted of PBMCs from blood, taken 4 to 6 days after vaccination. CDR3 bases: TGTGCCAGCAGTTACGGAAGCTCCCCTGGGGCCAACGTCCTGACTTTC. Its protein product is CASSYGSSPGANVLTF.